This TCR beta chain was documented in a study of control samples from healthy donors and cancer patients. TCRdb keeps only in-frame clones here, not all; method: immunoSEQ multiplex PCR. The top ten hold 4.5% to 7.5% of the sample, which has some 80,000 clones, 85% to 95% seen once. The clonotype was recovered from a woman aged 55-75 years in good health. The sample taken for sequencing was blood.

In nucleotides, the CDR3 is TGTGCCAGCAGCCCCGATGGGTTGTTGTGGACTAGCACAGATACGCAGTATTTT. Translation gives CASSPDGLLWTSTDTQYF. The chain joins TRBV4-2 to TRBJ2-3, with D perhaps matching TRBD2 (5 bases). Germline CDR1 reads LGHNA; CDR2 reads YNFKEQ. V was cut by 4 bases and J by 0 bases, with 20 bases left in between. The CDR3 loop spans 18 amino acids.